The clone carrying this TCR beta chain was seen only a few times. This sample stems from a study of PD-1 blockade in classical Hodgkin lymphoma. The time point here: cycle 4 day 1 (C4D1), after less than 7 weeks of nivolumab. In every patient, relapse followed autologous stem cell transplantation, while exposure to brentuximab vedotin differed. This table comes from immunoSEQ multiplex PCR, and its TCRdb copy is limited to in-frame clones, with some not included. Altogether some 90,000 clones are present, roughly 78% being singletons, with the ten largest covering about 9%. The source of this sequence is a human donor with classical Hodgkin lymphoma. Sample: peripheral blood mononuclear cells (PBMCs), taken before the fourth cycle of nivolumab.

CDR3 bases: TGTGCCAGCAAGGGACACCTTGGCTCTGGAAACACCATATATTTT. It translates to CASKGHLGSGNTIYF. The chain employs TRBV28 and TRBJ1-3, with D perhaps TRBD1 (6 bases). Trimming took off 7 bases at V and 0 bases at J, with 13 bases between the two ends. The CDR3 loop spans 15 amino acids. Germline V gene sequence: CDR1 MDHEN, CDR2 SYDVKM.